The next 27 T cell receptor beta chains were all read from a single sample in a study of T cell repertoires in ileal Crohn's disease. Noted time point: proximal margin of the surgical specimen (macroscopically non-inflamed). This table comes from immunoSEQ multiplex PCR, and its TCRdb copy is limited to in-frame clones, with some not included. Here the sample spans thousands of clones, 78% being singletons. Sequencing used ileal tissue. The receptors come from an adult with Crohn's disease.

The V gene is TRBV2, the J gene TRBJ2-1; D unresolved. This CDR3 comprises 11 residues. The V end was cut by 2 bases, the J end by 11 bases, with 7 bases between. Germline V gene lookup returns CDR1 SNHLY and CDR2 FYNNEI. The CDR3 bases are TGTGCCAGCAGTGAATTGGCTCAGCAGTTCTTC. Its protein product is CASSELAQQFF.

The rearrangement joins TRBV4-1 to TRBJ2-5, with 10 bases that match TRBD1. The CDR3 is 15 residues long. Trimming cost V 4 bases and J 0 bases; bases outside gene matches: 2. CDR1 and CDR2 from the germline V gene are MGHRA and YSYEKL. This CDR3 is CASSRGTGDQETQYF. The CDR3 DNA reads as TGCGCCAGCAGCCGAGGGACAGGGGACCAAGAGACCCAGTACTTC.

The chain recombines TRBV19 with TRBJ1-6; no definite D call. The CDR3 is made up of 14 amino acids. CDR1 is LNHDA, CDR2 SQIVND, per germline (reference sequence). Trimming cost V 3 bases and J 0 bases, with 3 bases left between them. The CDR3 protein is CASSMSSYNSPLHF. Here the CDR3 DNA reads TGTGCCAGTAGTATGAGCTCCTATAATTCACCCCTCCACTTT. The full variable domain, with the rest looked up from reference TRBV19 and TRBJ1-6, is DGGITQSPKYLFRKEGQNVTLSCEQNLNHDAMYWYRQDPGQGLRLIYYSQIVNDFQKGDIAEGYSVSREKKESFPLTVTSAQKNPTAFYLCASSMSSYNSPLHFGNGTRLTVT.

This CDR3 reads CASSITGTGKETQYF. The DNA for the CDR3 is TGTGCCAGTAGTATCACCGGGACAGGGAAAGAGACCCAGTACTTC. This chain joins TRBV19 and TRBJ2-5; the match to TRBD1 covers 9 bases. The germline V gene encodes CDR1 LNHDA and CDR2 SQIVND (reference sequence). The J segment lost 3 bases and the V segment lost 3 bases, leaving 5 bases of the junction unmatched. There are 15 residues in the CDR3.

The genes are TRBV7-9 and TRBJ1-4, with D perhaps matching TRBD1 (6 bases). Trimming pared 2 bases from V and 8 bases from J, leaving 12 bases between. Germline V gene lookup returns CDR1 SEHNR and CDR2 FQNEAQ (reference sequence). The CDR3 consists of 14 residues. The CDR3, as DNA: TGTGCCAGCAGCTTATACAGGGACGAGGAAAAACTGTTTTTT. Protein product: CASSLYRDEEKLFF.

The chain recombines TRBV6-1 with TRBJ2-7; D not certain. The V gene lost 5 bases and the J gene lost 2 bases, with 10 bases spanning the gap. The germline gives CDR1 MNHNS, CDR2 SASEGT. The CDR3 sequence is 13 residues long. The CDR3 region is CASSRTETYEQYF. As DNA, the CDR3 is TGTGCCAGCAGTCGGACGGAGACCTACGAGCAGTACTTC.

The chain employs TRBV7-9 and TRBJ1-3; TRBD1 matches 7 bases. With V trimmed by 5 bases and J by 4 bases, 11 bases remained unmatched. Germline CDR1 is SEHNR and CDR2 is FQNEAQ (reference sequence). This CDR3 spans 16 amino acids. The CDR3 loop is CASSLATGAAGNTIYF. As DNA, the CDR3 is TGTGCCAGCAGCCTCGCTACAGGGGCAGCGGGAAACACCATATATTTT.

The CDR3 nucleotides read TGCGCCAGCAGCTTGGCGGCACACGGAGACATTCAGTACTTC. Translating it yields CASSLAAHGDIQYF. The chain joins TRBV5-1 to TRBJ2-4; D gene unclear. CDR3 length: 14 residues. The V gene's germline CDR1 is SGHRS and CDR2 YFSETQ. V gave up 0 bases and J gave up 8 bases, with 12 bases separating them.

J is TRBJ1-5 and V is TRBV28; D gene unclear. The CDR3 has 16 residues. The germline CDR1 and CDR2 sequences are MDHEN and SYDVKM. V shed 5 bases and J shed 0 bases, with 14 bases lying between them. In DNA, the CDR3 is TGTGCCAGCAGTCGAAGATTCGGCGATAGCAATCAGCCCCAGCATTTT. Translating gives CASSRRFGDSNQPQHF.

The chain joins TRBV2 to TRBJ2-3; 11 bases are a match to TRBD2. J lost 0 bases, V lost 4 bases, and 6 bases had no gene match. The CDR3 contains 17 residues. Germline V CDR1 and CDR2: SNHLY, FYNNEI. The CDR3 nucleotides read TGTGCCAGCAGTGCCTTGTCTAGCGGGGGGAGCACAGATACGCAGTATTTT. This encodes CASSALSSGGSTDTQYF.

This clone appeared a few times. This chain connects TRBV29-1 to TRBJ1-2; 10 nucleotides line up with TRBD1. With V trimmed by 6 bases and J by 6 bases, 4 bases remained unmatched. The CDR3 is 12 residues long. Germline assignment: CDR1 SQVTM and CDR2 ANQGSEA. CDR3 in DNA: TGCAGCGTCGGACAGGGGGAGGATGGCTACACCTTC. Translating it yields CSVGQGEDGYTF. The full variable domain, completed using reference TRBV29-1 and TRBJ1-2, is SAVISQKPSRDICQRGTSLTIQCQVDSQVTMMFWYRQQPGQSLTLIATANQGSEATYESGFVIDKFPISRPNLTFSTLTVSNMSPEDSSIYLCSVGQGEDGYTFGSGTRLTVV.

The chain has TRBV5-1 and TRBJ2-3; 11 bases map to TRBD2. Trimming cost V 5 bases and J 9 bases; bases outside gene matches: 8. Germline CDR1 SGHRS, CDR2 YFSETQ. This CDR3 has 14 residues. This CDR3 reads CASRTSGTPDTQYF. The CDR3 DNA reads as TGCGCCAGCAGGACTAGCGGGACGCCGGACACGCAGTATTTT.

The CDR3 loop is CASSQRNQETQYF. For the CDR3, the DNA is TGTGCCAGCTCTCAGCGGAACCAAGAGACCCAGTACTTC. V gene TRBV18 combines with J gene TRBJ2-5; D possibly corresponds to TRBD2 (5 bases). Germline-derived CDR1 and CDR2 are KGHSH and LQKENI. V lost 6 bases and J 0 bases, leaving 8 bases between the germline ends. The CDR3 has 13 residues.

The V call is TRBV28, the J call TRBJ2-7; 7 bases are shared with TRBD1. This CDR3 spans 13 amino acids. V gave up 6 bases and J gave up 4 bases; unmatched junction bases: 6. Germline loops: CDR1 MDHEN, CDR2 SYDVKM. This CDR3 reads CASRRGGSYEQYF. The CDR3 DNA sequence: TGTGCCAGCAGGAGAGGGGGCTCGTACGAGCAGTACTTC.

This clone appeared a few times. The CDR3 reads CASSQTQGGYYGYTF. The CDR3, as DNA: TGCGCCAGCAGCCAGACACAGGGAGGTTACTATGGCTACACCTTC. V and J are TRBV4-1 and TRBJ1-2; perhaps TRBD1 as D (6 bases). The V gene's germline CDR1 is MGHRA and CDR2 YSYEKL. V was trimmed by 3 bases and J by 3 bases, leaving 14 bases between them. The CDR3 covers 15 residues.

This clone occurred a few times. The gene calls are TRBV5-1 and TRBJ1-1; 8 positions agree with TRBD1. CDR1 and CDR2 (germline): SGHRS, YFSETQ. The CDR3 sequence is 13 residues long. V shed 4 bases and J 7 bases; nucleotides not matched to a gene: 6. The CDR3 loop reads CASSVGQDHEAFF. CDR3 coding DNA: TGCGCCAGCAGCGTGGGACAGGACCATGAAGCTTTCTTT.

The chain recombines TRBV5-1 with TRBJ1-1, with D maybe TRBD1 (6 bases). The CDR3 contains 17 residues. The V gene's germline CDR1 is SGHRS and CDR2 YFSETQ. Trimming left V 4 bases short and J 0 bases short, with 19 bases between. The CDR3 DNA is TGCGCCAGCAGCCCAGGGACATTGCGGATAGTGAACACTGAAGCTTTCTTT. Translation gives CASSPGTLRIVNTEAFF.

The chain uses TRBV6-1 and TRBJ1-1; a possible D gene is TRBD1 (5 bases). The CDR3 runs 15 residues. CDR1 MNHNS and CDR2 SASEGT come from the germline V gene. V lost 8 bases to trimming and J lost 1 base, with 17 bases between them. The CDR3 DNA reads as TGTGCCAGCCCTGGGGGTGGGAGGGGGAACACTGAAGCTTTCTTT. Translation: CASPGGGRGNTEAFF.

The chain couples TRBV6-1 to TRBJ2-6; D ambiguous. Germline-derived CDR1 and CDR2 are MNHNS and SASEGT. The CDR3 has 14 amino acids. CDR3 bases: TGTTCCTCGGACCCTCGCTCTGGGGCCAACGTCCTGACTTTC. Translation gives CSSDPRSGANVLTF.

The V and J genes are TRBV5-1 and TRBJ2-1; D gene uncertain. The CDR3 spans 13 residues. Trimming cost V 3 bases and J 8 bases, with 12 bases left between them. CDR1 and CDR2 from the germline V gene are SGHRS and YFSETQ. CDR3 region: CASSSGIRDEQFF. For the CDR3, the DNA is TGCGCCAGCAGCTCAGGTATTCGGGATGAGCAGTTCTTC. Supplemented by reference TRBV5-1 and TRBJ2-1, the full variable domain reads KAGVTQTPRYLIKTRGQQVTLSCSPISGHRSVSWYQQTPGQGLQFLFEYFSETQRNKGNFPGRFSGRQFSNSRSEMNVSTLELGDSALYLCASSSGIRDEQFFGPGTRLTVL.

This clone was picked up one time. CDR3 sequence: CASSPGTWNGYTF. The CDR3 DNA is TGTGCCAGCAGTCCCGGGACCTGGAATGGCTACACCTTC. V gene TRBV6-6 combines with J gene TRBJ1-2; tentatively, D is TRBD1 (5 bases). The V and J ends lost 5 bases and 6 bases respectively, with 13 bases between them. Germline loops: CDR1 MNHNY, CDR2 SVGAGI (reference sequence). The CDR3 runs 13 residues.

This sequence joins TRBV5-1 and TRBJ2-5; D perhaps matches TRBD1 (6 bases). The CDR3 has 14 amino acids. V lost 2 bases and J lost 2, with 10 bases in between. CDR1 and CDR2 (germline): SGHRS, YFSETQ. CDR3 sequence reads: CASSLGQQQETQYF. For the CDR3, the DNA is TGCGCCAGCAGCTTAGGACAGCAACAAGAGACCCAGTACTTC.

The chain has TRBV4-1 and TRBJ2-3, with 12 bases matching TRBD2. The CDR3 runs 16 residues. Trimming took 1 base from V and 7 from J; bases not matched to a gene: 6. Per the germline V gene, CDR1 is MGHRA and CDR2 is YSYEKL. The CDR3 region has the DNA TGCGCCAGCAGCCAAGTCACTAGCGGGAGGAGGAATACGCAGTATTTT. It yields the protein CASSQVTSGRRNTQYF.

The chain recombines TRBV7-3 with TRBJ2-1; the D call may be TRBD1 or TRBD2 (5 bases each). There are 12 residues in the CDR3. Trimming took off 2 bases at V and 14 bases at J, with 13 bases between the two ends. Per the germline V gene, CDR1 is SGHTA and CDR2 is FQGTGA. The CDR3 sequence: CASSLFRDAEFF. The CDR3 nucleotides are TGTGCCAGCAGCTTATTCCGGGACGCGGAGTTCTTC.

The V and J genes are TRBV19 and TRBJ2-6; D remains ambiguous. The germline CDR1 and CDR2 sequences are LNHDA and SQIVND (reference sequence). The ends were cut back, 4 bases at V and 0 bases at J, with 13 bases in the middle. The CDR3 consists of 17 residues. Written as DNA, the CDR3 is TGTGCCAGTAGTAATCTTAGGCAGCACTCTGGGGCCAACGTCCTGACTTTC. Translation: CASSNLRQHSGANVLTF. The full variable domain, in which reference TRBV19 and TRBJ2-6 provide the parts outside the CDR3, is DGGITQSPKYLFRKEGQNVTLSCEQNLNHDAMYWYRQDPGQGLRLIYYSQIVNDFQKGDIAEGYSVSREKKESFPLTVTSAQKNPTAFYLCASSNLRQHSGANVLTFGAGSRLTVL.

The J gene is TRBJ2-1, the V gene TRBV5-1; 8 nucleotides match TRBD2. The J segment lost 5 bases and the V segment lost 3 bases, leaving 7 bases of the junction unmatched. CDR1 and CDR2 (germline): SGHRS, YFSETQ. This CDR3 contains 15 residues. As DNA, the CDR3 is TGCGCCAGCAGCTCTGGCGGGAGGATCGACAATGAGCAGTTCTTC. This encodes CASSSGGRIDNEQFF.

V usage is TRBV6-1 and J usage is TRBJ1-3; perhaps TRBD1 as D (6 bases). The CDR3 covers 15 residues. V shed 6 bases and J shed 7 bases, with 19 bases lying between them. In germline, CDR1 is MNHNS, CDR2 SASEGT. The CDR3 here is CASSHPGQLGNTIYF. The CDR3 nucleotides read TGTGCCAGCAGCCACCCCGGACAGCTGGGCAACACCATATATTTT.